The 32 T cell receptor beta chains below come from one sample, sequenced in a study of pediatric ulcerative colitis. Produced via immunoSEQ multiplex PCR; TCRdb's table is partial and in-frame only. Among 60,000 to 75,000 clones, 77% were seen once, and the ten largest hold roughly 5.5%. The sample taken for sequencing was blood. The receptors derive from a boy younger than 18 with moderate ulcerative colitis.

The CDR3 DNA reads TGCGCCAGCAGTCTGGGACAGGGGACGGCTGGCTACACCTTC. This translates into CASSLGQGTAGYTF. The V and J genes are TRBV5-1 and TRBJ1-2; 10 bases map to TRBD1. The CDR3 runs to 14 residues. Germline V gene sequence: CDR1 SGHRS, CDR2 YFSETQ. J gave up 7 bases and V 5 bases, and 8 bases lay outside the gene matches. The whole variable domain, remainder taken from reference TRBV5-1 and TRBJ1-2, is KAGVTQTPRYLIKTRGQQVTLSCSPISGHRSVSWYQQTPGQGLQFLFEYFSETQRNKGNFPGRFSGRQFSNSRSEMNVSTLELGDSALYLCASSLGQGTAGYTFGSGTRLTVV.

The DNA for the CDR3 is TGCGCCAGCAGCGTGGTGGAGGGAGGAAGCTATGGCTACACCTTC. Translating it yields CASSVVEGGSYGYTF. V is TRBV5-1 and J is TRBJ1-2; D is undetermined. The CDR3 contains 15 residues. Germline V gene sequence: CDR1 SGHRS, CDR2 YFSETQ. Trimming took off 4 bases at V and 4 bases at J, with 17 bases between the two ends.

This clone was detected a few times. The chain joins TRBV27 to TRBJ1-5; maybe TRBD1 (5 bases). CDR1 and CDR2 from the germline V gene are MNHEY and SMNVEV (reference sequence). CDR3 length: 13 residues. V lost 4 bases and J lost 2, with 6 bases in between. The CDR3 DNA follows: TGTGCCAGCAGTTGGGGGGGCAATCAGCCCCAGCATTTT. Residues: CASSWGGNQPQHF.

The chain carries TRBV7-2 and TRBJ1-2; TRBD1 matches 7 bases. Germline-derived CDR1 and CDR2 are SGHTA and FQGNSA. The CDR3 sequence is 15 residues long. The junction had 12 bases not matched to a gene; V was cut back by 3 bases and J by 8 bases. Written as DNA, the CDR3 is TGTGCCAGCAGCTTCGGGACAGCTTCGACTCTCGGCTACACCTTC. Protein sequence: CASSFGTASTLGYTF.

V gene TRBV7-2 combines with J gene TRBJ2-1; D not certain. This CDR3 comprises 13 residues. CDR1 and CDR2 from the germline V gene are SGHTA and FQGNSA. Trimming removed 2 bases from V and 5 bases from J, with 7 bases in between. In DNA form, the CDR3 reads TGTGCCAGCAGCTTAATGCGAGACAATGAGCAGTTCTTC. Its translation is CASSLMRDNEQFF.

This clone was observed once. CDR3 amino acids: CASTLTGNNEQFF. CDR3 nucleotides: TGTGCCAGCACCCTGACAGGAAACAATGAGCAGTTCTTC. This chain connects TRBV27 to TRBJ2-1; TRBD1 might be the D (6 bases). This CDR3 has 13 amino acids. CDR1 and CDR2 from the germline V gene are MNHEY and SMNVEV (reference sequence). Trimming pared 7 bases from V and 5 bases from J, leaving 12 bases between.

This CDR3 reads CASSRPRERGYEQYF. The CDR3 DNA sequence: TGTGCCAGCAGCCGACCCAGGGAGCGGGGATACGAGCAGTACTTC. The chain uses TRBV7-9 and TRBJ2-7; 7 bases line up with TRBD2. The CDR3 is 15 amino acids. The germline V gene has CDR1 SEHNR and CDR2 FQNEAQ (reference sequence). The junction had 11 bases not matched to a gene; V was cut back by 5 bases and J by 4 bases.

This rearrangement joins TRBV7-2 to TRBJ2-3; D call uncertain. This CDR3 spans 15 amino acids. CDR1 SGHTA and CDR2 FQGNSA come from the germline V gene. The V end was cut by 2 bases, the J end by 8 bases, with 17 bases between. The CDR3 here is CASSLRPVLGGTQYF. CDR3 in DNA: TGTGCCAGCAGCTTACGACCGGTCTTGGGTGGTACGCAGTATTTT. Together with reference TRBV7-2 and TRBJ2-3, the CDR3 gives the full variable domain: GAGVSQSPSNKVTEKGKDVELRCDPISGHTALYWYRQSLGQGLEFLIYFQGNSAPDKSGLPSDRFSAERTGGSVSTLTIQRTQQEDSAVYLCASSLRPVLGGTQYFGPGTRLTVL.

The CDR3 DNA reads TGCGCCAGCAGCTTGGAATGGGAGCGGTACAATGAGCAGTTCTTC. It is translated as CASSLEWERYNEQFF. J is TRBJ2-1 and V is TRBV5-1; D is perhaps TRBD2 (5 bases). CDR1 is SGHRS and CDR2 is YFSETQ in the germline V gene. Trimming took 0 bases from V and 4 from J, leaving 11 bases between them. The CDR3 extends over 15 amino acids.

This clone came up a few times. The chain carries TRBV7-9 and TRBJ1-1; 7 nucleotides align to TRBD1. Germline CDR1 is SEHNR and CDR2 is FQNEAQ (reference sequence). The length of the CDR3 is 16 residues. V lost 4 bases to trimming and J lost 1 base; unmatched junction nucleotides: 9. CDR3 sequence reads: CASSYPGQTQNTEAFF. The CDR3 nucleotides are TGTGCCAGCAGCTATCCGGGACAGACCCAGAACACTGAAGCTTTCTTT.

In DNA, the CDR3 is TGTGCCAGCAGTGTATTCTCAGATTTCTCCTACGAGCAGTACTTC. It specifies CASSVFSDFSYEQYF. The chain couples TRBV27 to TRBJ2-7; no clear D. The CDR3 contains 15 residues. Trimming stripped 5 bases from V and 0 bases from J, with 14 bases between. Per the germline V gene, CDR1 is MNHEY and CDR2 is SMNVEV (reference sequence).

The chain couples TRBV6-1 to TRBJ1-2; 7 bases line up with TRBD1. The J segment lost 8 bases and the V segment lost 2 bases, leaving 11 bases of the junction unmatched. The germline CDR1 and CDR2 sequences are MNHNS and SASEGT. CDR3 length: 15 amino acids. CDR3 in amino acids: CASSELIRGWWGYTF. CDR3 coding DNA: TGTGCCAGCAGTGAATTAATCAGGGGGTGGTGGGGCTACACCTTC.

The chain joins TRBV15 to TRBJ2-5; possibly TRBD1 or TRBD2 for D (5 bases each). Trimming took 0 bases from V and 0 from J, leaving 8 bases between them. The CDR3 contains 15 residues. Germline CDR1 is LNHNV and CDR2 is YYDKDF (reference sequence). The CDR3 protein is CATSRDGTHQETQYF. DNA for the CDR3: TGTGCCACCAGCAGAGACGGGACCCACCAAGAGACCCAGTACTTC.

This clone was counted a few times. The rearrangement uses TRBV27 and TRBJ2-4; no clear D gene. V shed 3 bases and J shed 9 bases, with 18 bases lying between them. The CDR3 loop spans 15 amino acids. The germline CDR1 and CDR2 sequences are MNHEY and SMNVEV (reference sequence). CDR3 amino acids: CASSFASVPKGIQYF. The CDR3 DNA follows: TGTGCCAGCAGTTTCGCGTCGGTTCCTAAGGGCATTCAGTACTTC.

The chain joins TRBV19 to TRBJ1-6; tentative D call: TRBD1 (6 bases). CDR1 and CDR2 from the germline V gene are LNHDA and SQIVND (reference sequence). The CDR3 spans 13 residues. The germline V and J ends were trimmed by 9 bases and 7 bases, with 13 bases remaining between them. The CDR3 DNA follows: TGTGCCAGCAGGACAGCACCAAATTCACCCCTCCACTTT. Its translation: CASRTAPNSPLHF.

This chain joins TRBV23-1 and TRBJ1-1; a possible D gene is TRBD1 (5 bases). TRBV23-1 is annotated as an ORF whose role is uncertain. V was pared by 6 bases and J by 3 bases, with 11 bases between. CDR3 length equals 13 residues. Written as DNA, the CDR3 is TGCGCCAGCAGCCGTACGGGGGACACTGAAGCTTTCTTT. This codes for CASSRTGDTEAFF.

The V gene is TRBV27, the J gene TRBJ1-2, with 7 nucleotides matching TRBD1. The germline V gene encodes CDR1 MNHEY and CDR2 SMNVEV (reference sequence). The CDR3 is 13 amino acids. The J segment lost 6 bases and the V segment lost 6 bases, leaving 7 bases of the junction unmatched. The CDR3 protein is CASSEQGVDGYTF. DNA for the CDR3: TGTGCCAGCAGCGAGCAGGGGGTAGATGGCTACACCTTC.

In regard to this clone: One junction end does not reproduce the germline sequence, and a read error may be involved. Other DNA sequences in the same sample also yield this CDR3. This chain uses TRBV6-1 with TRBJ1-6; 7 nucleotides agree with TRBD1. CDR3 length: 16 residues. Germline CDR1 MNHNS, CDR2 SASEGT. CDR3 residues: CASSEETGSWTSPLHF. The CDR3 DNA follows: TGCGCCAGCAGTGAGGAGACAGGGTCATGGACATCACCCCTCCACTTT.

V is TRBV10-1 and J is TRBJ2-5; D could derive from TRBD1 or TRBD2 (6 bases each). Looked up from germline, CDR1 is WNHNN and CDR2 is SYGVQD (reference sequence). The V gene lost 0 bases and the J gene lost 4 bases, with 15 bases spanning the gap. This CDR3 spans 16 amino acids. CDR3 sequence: CASSESRTGRRETQYF. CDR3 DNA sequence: TGCGCCAGCAGTGAGTCGCGAACAGGGAGGCGAGAGACCCAGTACTTC.

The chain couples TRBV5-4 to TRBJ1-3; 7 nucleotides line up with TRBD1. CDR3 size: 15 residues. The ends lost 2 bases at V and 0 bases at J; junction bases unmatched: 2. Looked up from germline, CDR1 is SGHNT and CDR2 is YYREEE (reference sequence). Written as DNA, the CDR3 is TGTGCCAGCAGCTTCAGGGGGAACTCTGGAAACACCATATATTTT. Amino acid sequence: CASSFRGNSGNTIYF.

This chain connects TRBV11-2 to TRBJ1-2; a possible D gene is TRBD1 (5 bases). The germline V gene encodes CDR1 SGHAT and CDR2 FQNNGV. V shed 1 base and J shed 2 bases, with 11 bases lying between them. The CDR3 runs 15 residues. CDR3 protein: CASSLAIGGNYGYTF. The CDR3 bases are TGTGCCAGCAGCTTAGCGATTGGGGGGAACTATGGCTACACCTTC.

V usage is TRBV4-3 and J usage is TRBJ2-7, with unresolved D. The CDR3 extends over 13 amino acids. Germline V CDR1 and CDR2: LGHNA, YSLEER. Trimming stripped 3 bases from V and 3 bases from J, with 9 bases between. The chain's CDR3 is CASSHRHFYEQYF. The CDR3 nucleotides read TGCGCCAGCAGCCATCGGCACTTCTACGAGCAGTACTTC.

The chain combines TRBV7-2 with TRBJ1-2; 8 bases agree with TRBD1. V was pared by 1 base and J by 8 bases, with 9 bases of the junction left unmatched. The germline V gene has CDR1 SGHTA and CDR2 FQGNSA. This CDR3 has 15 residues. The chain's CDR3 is CASSLGGQGARGYTF. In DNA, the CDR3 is TGTGCCAGCAGCTTAGGGGGGCAGGGGGCGAGAGGCTACACCTTC.

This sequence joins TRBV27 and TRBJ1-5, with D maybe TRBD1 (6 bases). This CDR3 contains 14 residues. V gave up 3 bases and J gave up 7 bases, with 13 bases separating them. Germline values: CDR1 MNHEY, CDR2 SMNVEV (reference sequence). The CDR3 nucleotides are TGTGCCAGCAGTTTGGGCAGGGGTAACCAGCCCCAGCATTTT. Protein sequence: CASSLGRGNQPQHF.

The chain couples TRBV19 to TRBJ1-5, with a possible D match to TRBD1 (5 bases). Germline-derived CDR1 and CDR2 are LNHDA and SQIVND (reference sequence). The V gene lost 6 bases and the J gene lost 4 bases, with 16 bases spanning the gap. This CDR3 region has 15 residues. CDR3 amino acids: CASSGGVRSNQPQHF. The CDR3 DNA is TGTGCCAGTAGCGGAGGGGTTAGAAGTAATCAGCCCCAGCATTTT.

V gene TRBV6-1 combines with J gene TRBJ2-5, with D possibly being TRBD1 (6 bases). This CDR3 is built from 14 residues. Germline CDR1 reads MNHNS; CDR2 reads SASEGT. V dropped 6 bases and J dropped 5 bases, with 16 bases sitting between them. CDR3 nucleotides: TGTGCCAGCAGCCTGGCACAGGGTAGGGAGACCCAGTACTTC. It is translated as CASSLAQGRETQYF.

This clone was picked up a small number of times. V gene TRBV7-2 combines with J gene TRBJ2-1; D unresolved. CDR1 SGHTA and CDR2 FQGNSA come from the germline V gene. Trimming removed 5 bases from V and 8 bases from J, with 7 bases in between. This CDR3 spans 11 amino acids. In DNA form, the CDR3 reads TGTGCCAGCAGCCTTTACTATGAGCAGTTCTTC. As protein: CASSLYYEQFF. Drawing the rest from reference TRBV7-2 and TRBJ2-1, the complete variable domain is GAGVSQSPSNKVTEKGKDVELRCDPISGHTALYWYRQSLGQGLEFLIYFQGNSAPDKSGLPSDRFSAERTGGSVSTLTIQRTQQEDSAVYLCASSLYYEQFFGPGTRLTVL.

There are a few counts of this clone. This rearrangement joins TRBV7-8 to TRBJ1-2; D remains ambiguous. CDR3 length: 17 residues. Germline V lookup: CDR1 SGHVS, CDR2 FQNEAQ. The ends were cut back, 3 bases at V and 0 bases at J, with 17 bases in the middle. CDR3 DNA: TGTGCCAGCAGCTTCGGTCCGGTCGGGCTCACTAACTATGGCTACACCTTC. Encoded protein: CASSFGPVGLTNYGYTF.

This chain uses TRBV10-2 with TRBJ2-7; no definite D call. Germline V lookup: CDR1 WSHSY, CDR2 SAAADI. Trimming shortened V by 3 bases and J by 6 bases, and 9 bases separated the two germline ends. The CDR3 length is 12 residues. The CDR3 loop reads CASSEGGFEQYF. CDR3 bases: TGCGCCAGCAGTGAAGGCGGCTTCGAGCAGTACTTC.

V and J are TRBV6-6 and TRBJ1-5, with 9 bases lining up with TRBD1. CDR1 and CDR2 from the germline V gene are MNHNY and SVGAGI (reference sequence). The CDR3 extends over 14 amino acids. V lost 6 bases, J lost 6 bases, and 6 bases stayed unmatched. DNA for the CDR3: TGTGCCAGCAGAGAACAGGGGGCGGGTCAGCCCCAGCATTTT. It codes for CASREQGAGQPQHF.

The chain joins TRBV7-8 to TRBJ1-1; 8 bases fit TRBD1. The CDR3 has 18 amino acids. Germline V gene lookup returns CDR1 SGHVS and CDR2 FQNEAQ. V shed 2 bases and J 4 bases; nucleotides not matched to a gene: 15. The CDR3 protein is CASSLFRTGNLPPTEAFF. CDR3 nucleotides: TGTGCCAGCAGCTTATTCAGGACAGGGAATCTTCCCCCCACTGAAGCTTTCTTT. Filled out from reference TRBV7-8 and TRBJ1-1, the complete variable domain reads GAGVSQSPRYKVAKRGQDVALRCDPISGHVSLFWYQQALGQGPEFLTYFQNEAQLDKSGLPSDRFFAERPEGSVSTLKIQRTQQEDSAVYLCASSLFRTGNLPPTEAFFGQGTRLTVV.

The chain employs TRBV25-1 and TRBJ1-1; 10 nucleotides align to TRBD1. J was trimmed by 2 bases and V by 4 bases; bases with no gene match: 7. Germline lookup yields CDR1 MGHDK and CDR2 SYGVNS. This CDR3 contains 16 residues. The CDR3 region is CASSGQGAQDNTEAFF. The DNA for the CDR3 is TGTGCCAGCAGTGGACAGGGGGCGCAAGATAACACTGAAGCTTTCTTT.